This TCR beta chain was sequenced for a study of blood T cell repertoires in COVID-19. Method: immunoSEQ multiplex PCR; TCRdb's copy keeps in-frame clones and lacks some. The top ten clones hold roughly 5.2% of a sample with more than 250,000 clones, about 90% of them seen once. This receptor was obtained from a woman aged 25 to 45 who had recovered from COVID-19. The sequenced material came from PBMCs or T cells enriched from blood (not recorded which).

In DNA form, the CDR3 reads TGCGCCAGCAGCCACCCCGAAACCGGGACAGAAAACACCGGGGAGCTGTTTTTT. Its translation: CASSHPETGTENTGELFF. This chain uses TRBV4-3 with TRBJ2-2, with 7 positions matching TRBD1. J was trimmed by 2 bases and V by 3 bases; bases with no gene match: 12. This CDR3 spans 18 amino acids. Germline V gives CDR1 LGHNA, CDR2 YSLEER.